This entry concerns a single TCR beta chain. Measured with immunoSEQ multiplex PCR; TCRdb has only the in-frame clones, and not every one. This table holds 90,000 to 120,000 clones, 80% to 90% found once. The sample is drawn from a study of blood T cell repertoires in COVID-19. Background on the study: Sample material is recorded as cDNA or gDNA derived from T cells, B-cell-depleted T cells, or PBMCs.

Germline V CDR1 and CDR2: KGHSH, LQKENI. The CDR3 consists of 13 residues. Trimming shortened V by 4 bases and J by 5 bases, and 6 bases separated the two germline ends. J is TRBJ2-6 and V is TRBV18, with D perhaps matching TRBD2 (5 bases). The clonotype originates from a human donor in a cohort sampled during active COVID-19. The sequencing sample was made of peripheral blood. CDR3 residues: CASSRERANVLTF. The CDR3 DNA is TGTGCCAGCTCACGGGAGAGGGCCAACGTCCTGACTTTC.